The rows below give T cell receptor beta chains drawn from one sample of a study of T-cell reconstitution after alpha-beta-depleted transplantation in children. TCRdb passed the PCR reads through MiXCR, listing each CDR3 protein once. The data show about 580,000 distinct CDR3 sequences, 23% seen once. Sequencing used PBMCs, mostly from graft donor cells, obtained 360 days after TCRalphabeta/CD19-depleted stem cell transplant. The source is a boy under two years old who had a stem cell transplant for acute myeloid leukemia, so the T cells may come from the graft donor. The CDR3 runs from the conserved cysteine through the conserved F or W. The D gene is left open where the match is weak. Only part of the rows carry a size: once, few, many, or a class if the clone is expanded.

>TRBJ2-2|-|TRBV28|-
CASLVGGGGELFF
TGTGCCAGCCTGGTCGGGGGCGGCGGGGAGCTGTTTTTT
>TRBJ2-3|TRBD1|TRBV6-6|many
CATSQEQGATTTDTQYF
TGTGCCACCTCACAAGAACAGGGGGCGACTACCACAGATACGCAGTATTTT
>TRBJ2-3|TRBD2|TRBV29-1|many
CSVTHPGGPIRPDTQYF
TGCAGCGTTACACACCCGGGGGGGCCTATTAGACCAGATACGCAGTATTTT
>TRBJ1-1|-|TRBV20-1|-
CSARGYFDRLNTEAFF
TGCAGTGCTAGGGGGTATTTCGACAGGTTGAACACTGAAGCTTTCTTT
>TRBJ2-3|-|TRBV12-3/TRBV12-4|few
CASSSSRGRTDTQYF
TGTGCCAGCAGCTCCTCCCGGGGAAGGACAGATACGCAGTATTTT
>TRBJ2-5|-|TRBV28|-
CASSLFVLETQYF
TGTGCCAGCAGTTTATTCGTGTTAGAGACCCAGTACTTC
>TRBJ2-1|-|TRBV20-1|few
CSASVAGSSYNEQFF
TGCAGTGCTAGCGTGGCAGGGAGTTCCTACAATGAGCAGTTCTTC
>TRBJ2-1|TRBD2|TRBV12-3/TRBV12-4|many
CASSPLSSGGAPRLEQFF
TGTGCCAGCAGTCCCCTATCTAGCGGGGGAGCCCCTCGCCTTGAGCAGTTCTTC
>TRBJ2-5|TRBD1|TRBV15|many
CATRTGSQETQYF
TGTGCCACCCGGACAGGGAGTCAAGAGACCCAGTACTTC
>TRBJ2-3|-|TRBV11-2|many
CASSSQRVGTNHTDTQYF
TGTGCCAGCAGCTCCCAACGGGTGGGGACAAACCACACAGATACGCAGTATTTT
>TRBJ2-5|-|TRBV4-3|-
CASSQDPDRSGFPQETQYF
TGCGCCAGCAGCCAAGACCCGGACCGAAGTGGGTTCCCCCAAGAGACCCAGTACTTC
>TRBJ2-3|-|TRBV4-2|many
CASSQEQSTDTQYF
TGTGCCAGCAGCCAAGAACAGAGCACAGATACGCAGTATTTT
>TRBJ2-5|-|TRBV7-9|-
CASSQPDMLTKETQYF
TGTGCCAGCAGCCAACCCGACATGCTGACTAAAGAGACCCAGTACTTC
>TRBJ2-1|-|TRBV12-3/TRBV12-4|many
CASRRGGTGEYNEQFF
TGTGCCAGCAGGAGAGGTGGGACGGGGGAATACAATGAGCAGTTCTTC
>TRBJ2-3|-|TRBV20-1|-
CSARDGAGIRTDTQYF
TGCAGTGCTAGAGATGGGGCGGGGATACGCACAGATACGCAGTATTTT
>TRBJ2-7|TRBD1|TRBV20-1|few
CSASAGGYEQYF
TGCAGTGCTAGTGCAGGGGGCTACGAGCAGTACTTC
>TRBJ2-4|-|TRBV20-1|-
CSARGGAKNIQYF
TGCAGTGCTAGAGGCGGGGCCAAAAACATTCAGTACTTC
>TRBJ2-3|-|TRBV7-3|-
CASSLGPPGTQYF
TGTGCCAGCAGCCTTGGGCCCCCTGGTACGCAGTATTTT
>TRBJ2-6|-|TRBV20-1|many
CSAPRGSGANVLTF
TGCAGTGCTCCGAGAGGGTCTGGGGCCAACGTCCTGACTTTC
>TRBJ2-7|-|TRBV7-9|few
CASSLRGAEEQYF
TGTGCCAGCAGCTTACGGGGGGCGGAGGAGCAGTACTTC
>TRBJ1-6|-|TRBV27|few
CASSSRVRNSPLHF
TGTGCCAGCAGTTCCAGGGTGCGGAATTCACCCCTCCACTTT
>TRBJ2-3|-|TRBV18|-
CASSPPQDYSTDTQYF
TGTGCCAGCTCACCACCTCAGGATTATAGCACAGATACGCAGTATTTT
>TRBJ1-4|-|TRBV11-2|-
CASRTGLGAPDEKLFF
TGTGCCAGCAGAACCGGACTCGGCGCCCCGGATGAAAAACTGTTTTTT
>TRBJ2-3|-|TRBV28|-
CASSLMGVYDTDTQYF
TGTGCCAGCAGTTTAATGGGTGTGTACGACACAGATACGCAGTATTTT
>TRBJ1-1|-|TRBV25-1|few
CASSDQWDTINTEAFF
TGTGCCAGCAGTGACCAATGGGACACAATTAACACTGAAGCTTTCTTT
>TRBJ2-3|TRBD1|TRBV11-2|-
CASSEGTVLFSSTDTQYF
TGTGCCAGCAGCGAAGGGACAGTGCTATTTTCTAGCACAGATACGCAGTATTTT
>TRBJ2-1|-|TRBV24-1|-
CATRTGTVYNEQFF
TGTGCCACCAGGACCGGGACGGTTTACAATGAGCAGTTCTTC
>TRBJ2-5|TRBD2|TRBV29-1|many
CSVALGGAKETQYF
TGCAGCGTTGCTCTCGGGGGGGCTAAGGAGACCCAGTACTTC
>TRBJ2-5|-|TRBV12-3/TRBV12-4|many
CASSNRVFGETQYF
TGTGCCAGCAGTAACAGGGTATTCGGGGAGACCCAGTACTTC
>TRBJ2-3|TRBD1|TRBV12-3/TRBV12-4|-
CASRTGTGFTDTQYF
TGTGCCAGCAGGACCGGGACAGGGTTCACAGATACGCAGTATTTT
>TRBJ2-3|TRBD2|TRBV6-2/TRBV6-3|-
CASSYSMYSGESTDTQYF
TGTGCCAGCAGTTACTCGATGTACAGCGGGGAGAGCACAGATACGCAGTATTTT
>TRBJ2-3|TRBD2|TRBV9|-
CASDRTSGGEDTQYF
TGTGCCAGCGACAGGACTAGCGGGGGAGAAGATACGCAGTATTTT
>TRBJ2-6|-|TRBV12-3/TRBV12-4|many
CASSSGANVLTF
TGTGCCAGCAGTTCTGGGGCCAACGTCCTGACTTTC
>TRBJ1-6|-|TRBV7-2|few
CASSLVGAGLSNSPLHF
TGTGCCAGCAGCTTAGTTGGCGCAGGGTTATCCAATTCACCCCTCCACTTT
>TRBJ1-1|-|TRBV29-1|few
CSVGRGAGTEAFF
TGCAGCGTTGGTCGCGGGGCGGGTACTGAAGCTTTCTTT
>TRBJ2-1|-|TRBV4-3|-
CASSQDRGGEQFF
TGCGCCAGCAGCCAAGATCGTGGGGGGGAGCAGTTCTTC
>TRBJ1-2|-|TRBV28|-
CASSFGQTYGYTF
TGTGCCAGCAGTTTCGGACAGACCTATGGCTACACCTTC
>TRBJ2-7|-|TRBV20-1|few
CSATGSSSYEQYF
TGCAGTGCTACCGGATCGAGCTCCTACGAGCAGTACTTC
>TRBJ2-5|-|TRBV12-3/TRBV12-4|many
CASSLSGPNGETQYF
TGTGCCAGCAGTTTATCGGGACCGAATGGTGAGACCCAGTACTTC
>TRBJ2-1|TRBD2|TRBV10-2|-
CASIYSGFTYNEQFF
TGCGCCAGCATATATAGCGGGTTCACCTACAATGAGCAGTTCTTC
>TRBJ2-3|-|TRBV7-2|-
CASSFASWHTDTQYF
TGTGCCAGCAGCTTTGCTAGTTGGCACACAGATACGCAGTATTTT
>TRBJ2-3|-|TRBV4-1|few
CASSHTSPGPPPTQYF
TGCGCCAGCAGCCACACCTCCCCCGGGCCTCCCCCGACGCAGTATTTT
>TRBJ1-2|-|TRBV5-5|-
CASSFQESYNYGYTF
TGTGCCAGCAGCTTTCAGGAGTCCTATAACTATGGCTACACCTTC
>TRBJ2-5|TRBD2|TRBV10-1|-
CASRTAGGPGETQYF
TGCGCCAGCAGAACAGCGGGGGGGCCGGGGGAGACCCAGTACTTC
>TRBJ2-3|-|TRBV20-1|-
CSAGKGSTDTQYF
TGCAGTGCTGGAAAGGGTTCCACAGATACGCAGTATTTT
>TRBJ2-5|-|TRBV7-2|few
CASSPRGVKETQYF
TGTGCCAGCAGCCCCCGGGGTGTTAAAGAGACCCAGTACTTC
>TRBJ1-2|-|TRBV20-1|few
CSARDAELLGGYTF
TGCAGTGCTAGAGACGCGGAACTTCTGGGAGGCTACACCTTC
>TRBJ1-6|-|TRBV6-2/TRBV6-3|-
CASEPGSYNSPLHF
TGTGCCAGCGAGCCAGGCTCCTATAATTCACCCCTCCACTTT
>TRBJ2-1|TRBD2|TRBV7-2|-
CASSPRLAGGPGEQFF
TGTGCCAGCAGCCCTCGACTAGCGGGGGGGCCGGGTGAGCAGTTCTTC
>TRBJ2-2|TRBD2|TRBV20-1|few
CSARLAGVLNTGELFF
TGCAGTGCTAGACTAGCGGGGGTCCTGAACACCGGGGAGCTGTTTTTT
>TRBJ2-3|-|TRBV12-3/TRBV12-4|few
CASSQLRGPLTDTQYF
TGTGCCAGCAGCCAACTCCGGGGACCACTCACAGATACGCAGTATTTT
>TRBJ2-3|TRBD1|TRBV4-3|-
CASSQRPGTGSTDTQYF
TGCGCCAGCAGCCAACGACCCGGGACAGGGTCAACAGATACGCAGTATTTT
>TRBJ2-2|-|TRBV29-1|-
CSVERLAGAATGELFF
TGCAGCGTTGAAAGGTTGGCGGGGGCGGCCACCGGGGAGCTGTTTTTT
>TRBJ1-5|-|TRBV4-2|many
CASSPSRTDVSNQPQHF
TGTGCCAGCAGCCCAAGTCGAACGGACGTGAGCAATCAGCCCCAGCATTTT
>TRBJ2-5|-|TRBV12-3/TRBV12-4|-
CASSFWPSETQYF
TGTGCCAGCAGTTTTTGGCCCTCGGAGACCCAGTACTTC